These 18 T cell receptor beta chains were sequenced from one sample in a study of blood T cell repertoires in COVID-19. The method was immunoSEQ multiplex PCR; TCRdb's version includes in-frame clones alone and lacks a portion of them. The sample lists over 300,000 clones, around 89% occurring once. The specimen sequenced was peripheral blood. The source is a man aged 18-30 years with active or convalescent COVID-19.

The chain uses TRBV6-5 and TRBJ1-1; D may be TRBD1 (5 bases). Trimming removed 11 bases from V and 0 bases from J, with 13 bases in between. CDR3 length: 13 amino acids. The germline CDR1 and CDR2 sequences are MNHEY and SVGAGI. CDR3 residues: CAFRGNLNTEAFF. The CDR3 DNA reads TGTGCCTTCCGGGGGAATTTGAACACTGAAGCTTTCTTT.

The chain is built from TRBV28 and TRBJ2-2, with D possibly matching TRBD2 (6 bases). This CDR3 has 14 residues. The germline V gene encodes CDR1 MDHEN and CDR2 SYDVKM. V shed 5 bases and J shed 2 bases, with 9 bases lying between them. CDR3 bases: TGTGCCAGCAGTGTGGGACTCAACACCGGGGAGCTGTTTTTT. This translates into CASSVGLNTGELFF.

This clone appeared a few times. The genes are TRBV7-3 and TRBJ2-1; 9 bases fit TRBD2. V gave up 4 bases and J gave up 4 bases; unmatched junction bases: 5. Germline values: CDR1 SGHTA, CDR2 FQGTGA. The CDR3 is 15 residues long. CDR3 in DNA: TGTGCCAGCAGCTCAACTAGCGGGCTTTACAATGAGCAGTTCTTC. Translating it yields CASSSTSGLYNEQFF.

This chain links TRBV7-8 with TRBJ2-2; D call uncertain. Trimming shortened V by 5 bases and J by 1 base, and 8 bases separated the two germline ends. CDR1 is SGHVS and CDR2 is FQNEAQ in the germline V gene. The CDR3 sequence is 14 residues long. The CDR3 protein is CASSAHGNTGELFF. CDR3 nucleotides: TGTGCCAGCAGCGCCCACGGGAACACCGGGGAGCTGTTTTTT. Using reference TRBV7-8 and TRBJ2-2 for the parts outside the CDR3, the full variable domain is GAGVSQSPRYKVAKRGQDVALRCDPISGHVSLFWYQQALGQGPEFLTYFQNEAQLDKSGLPSDRFFAERPEGSVSTLKIQRTQQEDSAVYLCASSAHGNTGELFFGEGSRLTVL.

V gene TRBV7-9 combines with J gene TRBJ2-7; 12 nucleotides agree with TRBD2. This CDR3 contains 14 residues. CDR1 and CDR2 (germline): SEHNR, FQNEAQ (reference sequence). Trimming took 5 bases from V and 6 from J; bases not matched to a gene: 5. The CDR3 region is CASSETSGSSEQYF. The CDR3 region has the DNA TGTGCCAGCAGCGAGACTAGCGGGAGCTCCGAGCAGTACTTC.

V is TRBV7-6 and J is TRBJ2-2; 12 nucleotides align to TRBD1. The CDR3 runs to 19 residues. Germline V gene data show CDR1 as SGHVS and CDR2 as FNYEAQ. The ends lost 5 bases at V and 3 bases at J; junction bases unmatched: 13. CDR3 sequence (DNA): TGTGCCAGCAGCCTGTGGGACAGGGGGCGCGTAGGGTACACCGGGGAGCTGTTTTTT. This sequence encodes CASSLWDRGRVGYTGELFF.

This chain uses TRBV4-3 with TRBJ2-2, with D hard to call. Trimming took off 4 bases at V and 4 bases at J, with 13 bases between the two ends. CDR1 is LGHNA and CDR2 is YSLEER in the germline V gene. The CDR3 consists of 15 residues. The CDR3 DNA reads as TGCGCCAGCAGCCTACACTGGGCGAGCACCGGGGAGCTGTTTTTT. Translated, it gives CASSLHWASTGELFF.

This clone has only a few counts. The chain carries TRBV19 and TRBJ1-1; the match to TRBD1 covers 10 bases. The CDR3 totals 13 residues. Germline loops: CDR1 LNHDA, CDR2 SQIVND (reference sequence). Germline trimming cut 7 bases from V and 5 bases from J; bases unmatched to any gene: 4. The CDR3 coding sequence is TGTGCCAGTATGGTGGGACAGGGGACTGAAGCTTTCTTT. Translated: CASMVGQGTEAFF.

The J gene is TRBJ2-2, the V gene TRBV11-2, with a tentative D call TRBD1 (5 bases). The CDR3 runs 15 residues. Germline assignment: CDR1 SGHAT and CDR2 FQNNGV. Trimming left V 3 bases short and J 1 base short, with 9 bases between. The CDR3 loop reads CASSFRTRNTGELFF. CDR3 coding DNA: TGTGCCAGCAGCTTTCGGACACGGAACACCGGGGAGCTGTTTTTT.

The chain links TRBV5-5 to TRBJ2-1; no clear D gene. The CDR3 runs 11 residues. Between the trimmed V and J ends, which lost 1 base and 10 bases, there was a span of 6 bases. Germline CDR1 SGHKS, CDR2 YYEKEE (reference sequence). The CDR3 loop reads CASSLLREQFF. The CDR3 DNA follows: TGTGCCAGCAGCTTGTTGCGGGAGCAGTTCTTC.

Worth noting for this clone: Relative to the germline gene, one junction end is altered; a read error may explain this. The V gene is TRBV9, the J gene TRBJ2-6; D is perhaps TRBD1 (5 bases). Germline values: CDR1 SGDLS, CDR2 YYNGEE. This CDR3 has 15 amino acids. The CDR3 protein is CASSKKGAGANVLTF. CDR3 nucleotides: TGTGCCAGCAGCAAAAAAGGGGCTGGGGCCAACGTGCTGACTTTC. Full variable domain (remainder filled in from reference TRBV9 and TRBJ2-6): DSGVTQTPKHLITATGQRVTLRCSPRSGDLSVYWYQQSLDQGLQFLIQYYNGEERAKGNILERFSAQQFPDLHSELNLSSLELGDSALYFCASSKKGAGANVLTFGAGSRLTVL.

V is TRBV6-6 and J is TRBJ1-1; 8 nucleotides agree with TRBD1. CDR3 length: 14 residues. After removal of 2 bases from V and 5 bases from J, the junction contained 4 bases not matched to a gene. Germline CDR1 MNHNY, CDR2 SVGAGI (reference sequence). The CDR3 sequence: CASSYQDRVTEAFF. The CDR3 bases are TGTGCCAGCAGTTACCAGGACAGGGTTACTGAAGCTTTCTTT.

In its sample, this clone was seen once. V gene TRBV19 combines with J gene TRBJ2-3; D uncertain. Per germline, CDR1 LNHDA and CDR2 SQIVND (reference sequence). V gave up 5 bases and J gave up 0 bases, with 15 bases separating them. This CDR3 contains 16 residues. The CDR3: CASSPPGRSSTDTQYF. The CDR3 DNA follows: TGTGCCAGTAGTCCCCCCGGCAGGTCTAGCACAGATACGCAGTATTTT.

The chain links TRBV7-3 to TRBJ1-2; possible D gene TRBD1, 5 bases. The CDR3 is 17 amino acids. Trimming cost V 5 bases and J 8 bases, with 27 bases left between them. Per germline, CDR1 SGHTA and CDR2 FQGTGA. CDR3 region: CASSPGYNRDGGRGYTF. CDR3 nucleotides: TGTGCCAGCAGCCCAGGTTACAACCGGGACGGGGGTCGAGGCTACACCTTC. The variable domain in full, completed from reference TRBV7-3 and TRBJ1-2, reads GAGVSQTPSNKVTEKGKYVELRCDPISGHTALYWYRQSLGQGPEFLIYFQGTGAADDSGLPNDRFFAVRPEGSVSTLKIQRTERGDSAVYLCASSPGYNRDGGRGYTFGSGTRLTVV.

The chain is built from TRBV24-1 and TRBJ1-3; D is perhaps TRBD1 (5 bases). The germline V and J ends were trimmed by 6 bases and 0 bases, with 11 bases remaining between them. CDR1 KGHDR and CDR2 SFDVKD come from the germline V gene. The CDR3 has 15 amino acids. DNA of the CDR3: TGTGCCACCAGTCAGGGCCCCAACTCTGGAAACACCATATATTTT. Its translation is CATSQGPNSGNTIYF.

The chain uses TRBV5-5 and TRBJ2-2; tentative D call: TRBD1 (5 bases). Trimming stripped 4 bases from V and 6 bases from J, with 13 bases between. The germline V gene has CDR1 SGHKS and CDR2 YYEKEE (reference sequence). The CDR3 covers 14 residues. The CDR3 sequence is CASSADSSAGELFF. In DNA, the CDR3 is TGTGCCAGCAGCGCCGACAGTTCGGCCGGGGAGCTGTTTTTT.

The chain links TRBV6-5 to TRBJ2-2; possible D gene TRBD1, 6 bases. V lost 0 bases and J 4 bases, leaving 9 bases between the germline ends. CDR1 and CDR2 (germline): MNHEY, SVGAGI. The CDR3 is 15 residues long. This CDR3 reads CASSYSWTATGELFF. Written as DNA, the CDR3 is TGTGCCAGCAGTTACTCGTGGACAGCCACCGGGGAGCTGTTTTTT.

This chain joins TRBV3-1 (or the pseudogene TRBV3-2) and TRBJ2-2, with TRBD2 as a possible D gene (8 bases). The CDR3 sequence is 23 residues long. Germline values: CDR1 LGHDT, CDR2 YNNKEL (reference sequence). V shed 6 bases and J shed 4 bases, with 39 bases lying between them. The CDR3 sequence is CASRAKDLSGGRGVAGCTGELFF. The CDR3 nucleotides are TGTGCCAGCAGAGCCAAGGACTTATCAGGGGGGCGCGGAGTAGCGGGATGCACCGGGGAGCTGTTTTTT.